This TCR beta chain was sequenced in a study of blood T cell repertoires in COVID-19. Study in general: Acute-phase and convalescent COVID-19 samples originated in the United States, Italy and Spain. T cells, B-cell-depleted T cells, or PBMCs provided the cDNA or gDNA that served as material.

Germline values: CDR1 MNHEY, CDR2 SMNVEV (reference sequence). The V gene lost 8 bases and the J gene lost 10 bases, with 15 bases spanning the gap. The length of the CDR3 is 13 residues. The table came from immunoSEQ multiplex PCR; TCRdb's copy has only in-frame clones and leaves some out. Of tens of thousands of clones listed, 70% to 90% were seen once; the top ten hold more than 4.5%. Sequencing was carried out using peripheral blood. The rearrangement links TRBV27 to TRBJ1-6, with D tentatively TRBD1 (5 bases). This receptor was obtained from a man in his 60s with acute or convalescent COVID-19. CDR3 protein: CASGGVELSPLHF. The CDR3 region has the DNA TGTGCCAGCGGGGGGGTCGAACTCTCACCCCTCCACTTT.